The 23 T cell receptor beta chains listed next were all sequenced from one sample in a study of T cell changes during pregnancy in multiple sclerosis. The table came from immunoSEQ multiplex PCR; TCRdb's copy has only in-frame clones and leaves some out. The sample shows tens of thousands of clones, approximately 92% of them seen only once. The input for sequencing was peripheral blood, taken in the second trimester of pregnancy. Receptor source: a female donor in good health, enrolled as a control in a pregnancy study.

The J gene is TRBJ2-2, the V gene TRBV29-1; possibly TRBD2 for D (6 bases). Germline assignment: CDR1 SQVTM and CDR2 ANQGSEA. Trimming shortened V by 4 bases and J by 6 bases, and 12 bases separated the two germline ends. This CDR3 region has 13 residues. Here the CDR3 reads CSVGRAGSGELFF. The CDR3 DNA follows: TGCAGCGTTGGCAGGGCGGGGTCCGGGGAGCTGTTTTTT.

The rearrangement joins TRBV5-1 to TRBJ2-2, with 9 bases identical to TRBD2. The CDR3 has 16 residues. Trimming cost V 0 bases and J 4 bases; bases outside gene matches: 4. Germline CDR1 SGHRS, CDR2 YFSETQ. The CDR3 loop reads CASSLEGLAVTGELFF. As DNA, the CDR3 is TGCGCCAGCAGCTTGGAGGGACTAGCTGTCACCGGGGAGCTGTTTTTT. The full variable domain, completed using reference TRBV5-1 and TRBJ2-2, is KAGVTQTPRYLIKTRGQQVTLSCSPISGHRSVSWYQQTPGQGLQFLFEYFSETQRNKGNFPGRFSGRQFSNSRSEMNVSTLELGDSALYLCASSLEGLAVTGELFFGEGSRLTVL.

The CDR3 coding sequence is TGTGCCACCTTCGGCGGGCCCTTCTACGAGCAGTACTTC. This translates into CATFGGPFYEQYF. The chain joins TRBV19 to TRBJ2-7, with D maybe TRBD2 (5 bases). CDR3 length equals 13 residues. The V gene's germline CDR1 is LNHDA and CDR2 SQIVND (reference sequence). With 10 bases removed from V and 3 bases from J, the gap between germline ends came to 16 bases.

The chain joins TRBV7-9 to TRBJ2-2, with a possible D match to TRBD1 (5 bases). This CDR3 has 14 amino acids. V was cut by 5 bases and J by 1 base, with 8 bases left in between. Germline assignment: CDR1 SEHNR and CDR2 FQNEAQ (reference sequence). The CDR3, as DNA: TGTGCCAGCAGCCCCGACAGGAACACCGGGGAGCTGTTTTTT. This codes for CASSPDRNTGELFF.

J is TRBJ2-5 and V is TRBV7-3; weak D call: TRBD2 (6 bases). CDR3 length equals 17 residues. V was shortened by 2 bases and J by 0 bases, with 16 bases between the two germline ends. Germline CDR1 reads SGHTA; CDR2 reads FQGTGA. The CDR3, as DNA: TGTGCCAGCAGCTTATCGGCGGGGCTACCGTACCAAGAGACCCAGTACTTC. This codes for CASSLSAGLPYQETQYF.

The J gene is TRBJ1-1, the V gene TRBV7-2, with TRBD1 identical over 7 bases. The CDR3 has 16 amino acids. Germline CDR1 reads SGHTA; CDR2 reads FQGNSA. With V trimmed by 2 bases and J by 0 bases, 6 bases remained unmatched. The CDR3 coding sequence is TGTGCCAGCAGCTTACTAGCCGGGACAGTGAACACTGAAGCTTTCTTT. It is translated as CASSLLAGTVNTEAFF.

This rearrangement joins TRBV7-9 to TRBJ1-1; tentative D call: TRBD1 (6 bases). V was trimmed by 3 bases and J by 1 base, leaving 12 bases between them. The CDR3 covers 15 residues. The germline CDR1 and CDR2 sequences are SEHNR and FQNEAQ (reference sequence). CDR3 residues: CASSFYVGGNTEAFF. CDR3 DNA sequence: TGTGCCAGCAGCTTCTATGTAGGGGGGAACACTGAAGCTTTCTTT. Filled out from reference TRBV7-9 and TRBJ1-1, the complete variable domain reads DTGVSQNPRHKITKRGQNVTFRCDPISEHNRLYWYRQTLGQGPEFLTYFQNEAQLEKSRLLSDRFSAERPKGSFSTLEIQRTEQGDSAMYLCASSFYVGGNTEAFFGQGTRLTVV.

The chain uses TRBV6-5 and TRBJ2-1; D unclear. CDR1 is MNHEY and CDR2 is SVGAGI in the germline V gene. The CDR3 runs to 15 residues. Trimming stripped 2 bases from V and 8 bases from J, with 16 bases between. The CDR3, as DNA: TGTGCCAGCAGTTACGTCCCAGCCATGGGCTATGAGCAGTTCTTC. This codes for CASSYVPAMGYEQFF.

The chain links TRBV30 to TRBJ2-7, with a possible D match to TRBD1 (6 bases). Germline assignment: CDR1 GTSNPN and CDR2 SVGIG (reference sequence). The CDR3 runs 14 residues. V gave up 3 bases and J gave up 2 bases, with 14 bases separating them. CDR3 DNA sequence: TGTGCCTGGAGGGGGGTCGGACAGCCCTACGAGCAGTACTTC. Amino acids: CAWRGVGQPYEQYF.

Only a few counts were recorded for this clone. This chain links TRBV5-6 with TRBJ2-1; TRBD2 matches at 7 bases. The CDR3 contains 16 residues. CDR1 is SGHDT and CDR2 is YYEEEE in the germline V gene. V lost 4 bases, J lost 1 base, and 8 bases stayed unmatched. The CDR3 DNA reads TGTGCCAGCAGCCCTTATGGGGGGGTATCCTACAATGAGCAGTTCTTC. This translates into CASSPYGGVSYNEQFF.

The chain carries TRBV4-3 and TRBJ2-7; TRBD1 aligns across 7 bases. The CDR3 runs 14 residues. Germline assignment: CDR1 LGHNA and CDR2 YSLEER. V trimming: 7 bases; J trimming: 2 bases; junction bases outside the gene matches: 8. CDR3 DNA: TGCGCCAGCACCCCAGAGACAGGGCCCTACGAGCAGTACTTC. Translation gives CASTPETGPYEQYF.

This chain uses TRBV7-2 with TRBJ2-2, with D possibly TRBD1 on 5 matching bases. Per germline, CDR1 SGHTA and CDR2 FQGNSA. V was clipped by 4 bases and J by 9 bases, with 15 bases between them. The CDR3 totals 14 residues. The CDR3 region is CASSSREPSWELFF. CDR3 coding DNA: TGTGCCAGCAGCTCCAGGGAACCGTCTTGGGAGCTGTTTTTT.

J is TRBJ1-1 and V is TRBV5-1, with 9 bases lining up with TRBD1. Germline CDR1 SGHRS, CDR2 YFSETQ. The V and J ends lost 0 bases and 2 bases, in that order; junction bases with no gene match: 5. The CDR3 extends over 16 amino acids. The CDR3 reads CASSLGPQGANTEAFF. The CDR3 coding sequence is TGCGCCAGCAGCTTGGGACCACAGGGGGCAAACACTGAAGCTTTCTTT.

The V and J genes are TRBV27 and TRBJ2-7; 8 bases are shared with TRBD2. Germline V gene data show CDR1 as MNHEY and CDR2 as SMNVEV (reference sequence). The CDR3 consists of 14 residues. V dropped 2 bases and J dropped 4; count of bases not matched to a gene: 4. The CDR3 loop is CASSLGAGVYEQYF. In DNA, the CDR3 is TGTGCCAGCAGTTTAGGAGCGGGGGTATACGAGCAGTACTTC.

This chain connects TRBV6-1 to TRBJ2-2, with 9 bases aligning to TRBD2. The CDR3 is 17 amino acids. J was trimmed by 6 bases and V by 3 bases; bases with no gene match: 11. CDR1 and CDR2 from the germline V gene are MNHNS and SASEGT. The CDR3 nucleotides are TGTGCCAGCAGTGATTTTAGGGCTAGCGGGGTGCCCGGGGAGCTGTTTTTT. Translated: CASSDFRASGVPGELFF.

The chain uses TRBV5-4 and TRBJ2-1; D possibly corresponds to TRBD1 (6 bases). In germline, CDR1 is SGHNT, CDR2 YYREEE (reference sequence). This CDR3 has 13 amino acids. V was clipped by 4 bases and J by 8 bases, with 13 bases between them. The CDR3 DNA reads TGTGCCAGCAGCCTGCCCAGGGGCTATGAGCAGTTCTTC. Translated, it gives CASSLPRGYEQFF.

The chain recombines TRBV27 with TRBJ1-1; the D is unclear. The CDR3 is 12 residues long. Germline lookup yields CDR1 MNHEY and CDR2 SMNVEV (reference sequence). V was clipped by 6 bases and J by 6 bases, with 11 bases between them. CDR3 coding DNA: TGTGCCAGCAGCCCCGTCGGGGCTGAAGCTTTCTTT. Protein sequence: CASSPVGAEAFF.

This CDR3 reads CASSLIVFTGQAHKKEGYTF. CDR3 bases: TGTGCCAGCAGTTTAATTGTTTTCACGGGACAGGCCCACAAAAAGGAAGGCTACACCTTC. The chain joins TRBV27 to TRBJ1-2; 8 bases are a match to TRBD1. V gave up 2 bases and J gave up 8 bases; unmatched junction bases: 25. CDR3 size: 20 residues. The germline V gene encodes CDR1 MNHEY and CDR2 SMNVEV (reference sequence).

The chain joins TRBV5-4 to TRBJ1-1; TRBD1 matches at 8 bases. The CDR3 extends over 15 amino acids. Unmatched junction bases numbered 8, after V lost 4 bases and J lost 3 bases. Looked up from germline, CDR1 is SGHNT and CDR2 is YYREEE (reference sequence). The CDR3 region is CASSPDYRGDTEAFF. Here the CDR3 DNA reads TGTGCCAGCAGCCCTGATTACAGGGGGGACACTGAAGCTTTCTTT.

V is TRBV9 and J is TRBJ2-3; weak D call: TRBD2 (6 bases). The CDR3 length is 16 residues. The ends were cut back, 3 bases at V and 3 bases at J, with 17 bases in the middle. The germline V gene encodes CDR1 SGDLS and CDR2 YYNGEE. The CDR3, as DNA: TGTGCCAGCAGCGCCAGTGGAGGGGTAGTGACAGATACGCAGTATTTT. This translates into CASSASGGVVTDTQYF.

The chain carries TRBV2 and TRBJ2-7; D is possibly TRBD2 (5 bases). In germline, CDR1 is SNHLY, CDR2 FYNNEI. The CDR3 length is 14 residues. V was pared by 4 bases and J by 0 bases, with 10 bases between. The CDR3 is CASSGTFLSYEQYF. The CDR3 bases are TGTGCCAGCAGTGGGACTTTCCTCTCCTACGAGCAGTACTTC. The full variable domain, in which reference TRBV2 and TRBJ2-7 provide the parts outside the CDR3, is EPEVTQTPSHQVTQMGQEVILRCVPISNHLYFYWYRQILGQKVEFLVSFYNNEISEKSEIFDDQFSVERPDGSNFTLKIRSTKLEDSAMYFCASSGTFLSYEQYFGPGTRLTVT.

The rearrangement uses TRBV14 and TRBJ2-3, with TRBD1 matching 10 bases. The junction had 4 bases not matched to a gene; V was cut back by 2 bases and J by 2 bases. Germline CDR1 reads SGHDN; CDR2 reads FVKESK. CDR3 length: 16 amino acids. CDR3 coding DNA: TGTGCCAGCAGCCAATTAGGACAGGGGGTCACAGATACGCAGTATTTT. It codes for CASSQLGQGVTDTQYF. The variable domain in full, with the rest retrieved from reference TRBV14 and TRBJ2-3, is EAGVTQFPSHSVIEKGQTVTLRCDPISGHDNLYWYRRVMGKEIKFLLHFVKESKQDESGMPNNRFLAERTGGTYSTLKVQPAELEDSGVYFCASSQLGQGVTDTQYFGPGTRLTVL.

The chain is built from TRBV6-1 and TRBJ2-7, with D possibly TRBD2 on 6 matching bases. The CDR3 length is 13 residues. Germline V gene lookup returns CDR1 MNHNS and CDR2 SASEGT. V lost 7 bases, J lost 5 bases, and 15 bases lay in between. The CDR3 nucleotides read TGTGCCAGCACCGCACCGGGACTCCACGAGCAGTACTTC. It is translated as CASTAPGLHEQYF.